The 23 T cell receptor beta chains presented below share a single source sample, sequenced in a study of cytomegalovirus exposure and HLA in healthy donors. Vbeta (60) and Jbeta (13) primers were used in the PCR. Only in-frame clones appear in the TCRdb table, and some are missing; sequencing was by immunoSEQ multiplex PCR. The table has about 110,000 clones, around three quarters seen once. Sequencing used PBMCs. All receptors come from a woman between 45 and 65 years old in good health and CMV-seropositive.

J is TRBJ1-1 and V is TRBV5-5; D not resolved. The CDR3 consists of 14 residues. Trimming shortened V by 0 bases and J by 6 bases, and 12 bases separated the two germline ends. Germline V gene lookup returns CDR1 SGHKS and CDR2 YYEKEE (reference sequence). DNA for the CDR3: TGTGCCAGCAGCTTGGCCAGCCGGGAACCTGAAGCTTTCTTT. Amino acids: CASSLASREPEAFF.

The V call is TRBV6-5, the J call TRBJ1-2; D uncertain. The CDR3 is 12 residues long. V was trimmed by 5 bases and J by 6 bases, leaving 10 bases between them. Germline values: CDR1 MNHEY, CDR2 SVGAGI. The CDR3 sequence: CASSVGGDGYTF. The CDR3 bases are TGTGCCAGCAGTGTCGGCGGCGATGGCTACACCTTC.

The V and J genes are TRBV2 and TRBJ1-2; 7 bases fit TRBD1. The length of the CDR3 is 14 residues. Germline V gene lookup returns CDR1 SNHLY and CDR2 FYNNEI. J was trimmed by 8 bases and V by 7 bases; bases with no gene match: 13. DNA for the CDR3: TGTGCCAGCAACGGGGCAGGGGGTATAGGCGGCTACACCTTC. It specifies CASNGAGGIGGYTF.

This chain uses TRBV7-2 with TRBJ2-2, with TRBD2 as a possible D gene (7 bases). The V end lost 3 bases, the J end lost 4 bases, and 15 bases lay between the germline ends. This CDR3 spans 16 amino acids. Germline CDR1 reads SGHTA; CDR2 reads FQGNSA. The DNA of the CDR3 is TGTGCCAGCAGCTTCAAAGGGGGGGCAGTCACCGGGGAGCTGTTTTTT. Translated, it gives CASSFKGGAVTGELFF.

The chain uses TRBV5-1 and TRBJ2-5; D unresolved. With 7 bases removed from V and 4 bases from J, the gap between germline ends came to 17 bases. The germline V gene has CDR1 SGHRS and CDR2 YFSETQ. The CDR3 extends over 14 amino acids. The CDR3 sequence: CASGYSRSGETQYF. CDR3 nucleotides: TGCGCCAGCGGATATTCCAGGTCAGGAGAGACCCAGTACTTC.

The V call is TRBV10-3, the J call TRBJ1-2, with TRBD1 matching over 8 bases. V shed 11 bases, J shed 4 bases, and the junction held 9 bases outside the gene matches. The CDR3 is 13 amino acids. CDR1 is ENHRY, CDR2 SYGVKD, per germline. The CDR3, as DNA: TGTGCCTCATGGGCCGGACAGGGCTATGGCTACACCTTC. This sequence encodes CASWAGQGYGYTF.

V is TRBV11-2 and J is TRBJ2-1, with 10 nucleotides matching TRBD2. The V and J ends lost 5 bases and 0 bases, in that order; junction bases with no gene match: 4. This CDR3 is 16 amino acids long. Germline V lookup: CDR1 SGHAT, CDR2 FQNNGV. The CDR3 protein is CASSVGLASSYNEQFF. The CDR3 nucleotides are TGTGCCAGCAGCGTGGGACTAGCGTCCTCCTACAATGAGCAGTTCTTC.

The chain couples TRBV5-4 to TRBJ2-5; TRBD2 agrees at 11 bases. The CDR3 length is 18 residues. Germline CDR1 is SGHNT and CDR2 is YYREEE (reference sequence). The junction had 14 bases not matched to a gene; V was cut back by 3 bases and J by 4 bases. The CDR3 region is CASSSPMTSGVGRETQYF. CDR3 nucleotides: TGTGCCAGCAGCTCCCCCATGACTAGCGGGGTAGGGAGAGAGACCCAGTACTTC. Drawing the rest from reference TRBV5-4 and TRBJ2-5, the complete variable domain is ETGVTQSPTHLIKTRGQQVTLRCSSQSGHNTVSWYQQALGQGPQFIFQYYREEENGRGNFPPRFSGLQFPNYSSELNVNALELDDSALYLCASSSPMTSGVGRETQYFGPGTRLLVL.

Of note for this clone: The same CDR3 can be traced to other DNA sequences in this sample. The J gene is TRBJ2-7, the V gene TRBV9; 11 nucleotides match TRBD1. V was pared by 2 bases and J by 3 bases, with 1 base of the junction left unmatched. Germline assignment: CDR1 SGDLS and CDR2 YYNGEE. The CDR3 consists of 14 residues. CDR3: CASSVGQGVYEQYF. Written as DNA, the CDR3 is TGTGCCAGCAGCGTGGGACAGGGGGTCTACGAGCAGTACTTC.

The chain has TRBV18 and TRBJ2-1, with 9 bases lining up with TRBD2. CDR1 and CDR2 from the germline V gene are KGHSH and LQKENI. The V and J ends lost 1 base and 7 bases, in that order; junction bases with no gene match: 8. The CDR3 covers 16 residues. The CDR3 DNA follows: TGTGCCAGCTCACCACTGCAGCGGGGGGTATCAAATGAGCAGTTCTTC. It is translated as CASSPLQRGVSNEQFF.

The J gene is TRBJ1-2, the V gene TRBV9; D might be TRBD1 (6 bases). Germline V gene data show CDR1 as SGDLS and CDR2 as YYNGEE. The V gene lost 3 bases and the J gene lost 4 bases, with 16 bases spanning the gap. The CDR3 extends over 15 amino acids. The CDR3 sequence: CASSALTGRGYGYTF. The CDR3 DNA follows: TGTGCCAGCAGCGCTCTGACAGGCCGTGGCTATGGCTACACCTTC.

V and J are TRBV29-1 and TRBJ1-2; 9 bases are a match to TRBD1. Per the germline V gene, CDR1 is SQVTM and CDR2 is ANQGSEA. V trimming: 3 bases; J trimming: 4 bases; junction bases outside the gene matches: 6. This CDR3 comprises 14 residues. CDR3 region: CSVEGTGYGYGYTF. The DNA for the CDR3 is TGCAGCGTTGAGGGGACAGGGTATGGCTATGGCTACACCTTC.

J is TRBJ1-4 and V is TRBV28, with 8 bases lining up with TRBD1. This CDR3 comprises 15 residues. The ends lost 7 bases at V and 8 bases at J; junction bases unmatched: 12. Per germline, CDR1 MDHEN and CDR2 SYDVKM. The CDR3 reads CASTSRATGEEKLFF. DNA of the CDR3: TGTGCCAGCACCTCCAGGGCGACAGGGGAAGAAAAACTGTTTTTT. The variable domain in full, completed from reference TRBV28 and TRBJ1-4, reads DVKVTQSSRYLVKRTGEKVFLECVQDMDHENMFWYRQDPGLGLRLIYFSYDVKMKEKGDIPEGYSVSREKKERFSLILESASTNQTSMYLCASTSRATGEEKLFFGSGTQLSVL.

This rearrangement joins TRBV27 to TRBJ2-1, with D unresolved. This CDR3 contains 14 residues. V dropped 4 bases and J dropped 2 bases, with 9 bases sitting between them. Germline CDR1 reads MNHEY; CDR2 reads SMNVEV (reference sequence). The CDR3 reads CASSYGQAYNEQFF. CDR3 DNA: TGTGCCAGCAGTTATGGGCAGGCCTACAATGAGCAGTTCTTC.

The chain recombines TRBV9 with TRBJ2-5, with TRBD2 identical over 8 bases. The CDR3 runs to 15 residues. J was trimmed by 4 bases and V by 4 bases; bases with no gene match: 9. Germline CDR1 reads SGDLS; CDR2 reads YYNGEE. In DNA, the CDR3 is TGTGCCAGCAGCCGGGGGGGGGCGCCAGCAGAGACCCAGTACTTC. This sequence encodes CASSRGGAPAETQYF.

The chain carries TRBV7-2 and TRBJ1-2, with 8 bases aligning to TRBD1. CDR3 size: 14 residues. From germline, CDR1 is SGHTA and CDR2 FQGNSA. Losses at the gene ends were 2 bases for V and 2 bases for J; bases not matched to a gene: 1. The CDR3 bases are TGTGCCAGCAGCTTACAGGGGGCGAACTATGGCTACACCTTC. It codes for CASSLQGANYGYTF. The full variable domain, with the rest looked up from reference TRBV7-2 and TRBJ1-2, is GAGVSQSPSNKVTEKGKDVELRCDPISGHTALYWYRQSLGQGLEFLIYFQGNSAPDKSGLPSDRFSAERTGGSVSTLTIQRTQQEDSAVYLCASSLQGANYGYTFGSGTRLTVV.

V is TRBV7-8 and J is TRBJ1-6; 8 bases are a match to TRBD1. V shed 1 base and J 7 bases; nucleotides not matched to a gene: 9. The germline gives CDR1 SGHVS, CDR2 FQNEAQ. The CDR3 has 17 amino acids. The CDR3 reads CASSLEPGGARNSPLHF. CDR3 sequence (DNA): TGTGCCAGCAGCTTAGAGCCAGGGGGCGCACGGAATTCACCCCTCCACTTT. The whole variable domain, remainder taken from reference TRBV7-8 and TRBJ1-6, is GAGVSQSPRYKVAKRGQDVALRCDPISGHVSLFWYQQALGQGPEFLTYFQNEAQLDKSGLPSDRFFAERPEGSVSTLKIQRTQQEDSAVYLCASSLEPGGARNSPLHFGNGTRLTVT.

This chain joins TRBV5-4 and TRBJ2-5; 13 bases fit TRBD2. The germline V gene has CDR1 SGHNT and CDR2 YYREEE (reference sequence). The CDR3 is 15 amino acids. After removal of 3 bases from V and 5 bases from J, the junction contained 4 bases not matched to a gene. The CDR3 bases are TGTGCCAGCAGCTCACTAGCGGGGGGGCACGAGACCCAGTACTTC. As protein: CASSSLAGGHETQYF.

The genes are TRBV13 and TRBJ1-4; TRBD1 matches at 8 bases. Germline V gives CDR1 PRHDT, CDR2 FYEKMQ (reference sequence). V lost 3 bases and J lost 8; bases outside the gene matches: 5. CDR3 length: 14 residues. DNA for the CDR3: TGTGCCAGCAGCTTCCGGACAGGGAGAGAAAAACTGTTTTTT. Its protein is CASSFRTGREKLFF.

The chain has TRBV7-2 and TRBJ2-7; 9 bases fit TRBD2. V trimming: 2 bases; J trimming: 4 bases; junction bases outside the gene matches: 6. CDR1 is SGHTA and CDR2 is FQGNSA in the germline V gene. This CDR3 region has 15 residues. The CDR3 here is CASSLNPGLAYEQYF. In DNA, the CDR3 is TGTGCCAGCAGCTTAAACCCGGGACTAGCATACGAGCAGTACTTC.

This chain connects TRBV2 to TRBJ1-1, with TRBD1 matching 7 bases. From germline, CDR1 is SNHLY and CDR2 FYNNEI. Germline trimming cut 6 bases from V and 7 bases from J; bases unmatched to any gene: 11. This CDR3 spans 14 amino acids. CDR3 in DNA: TGTGCCAGCAGGGGGAATAGGGGGCGTAATGAAGCTTTCTTT. It encodes CASRGNRGRNEAFF.

This chain connects TRBV7-8 to TRBJ1-2; tentative D call: TRBD1 (5 bases). Trimming pared 4 bases from V and 0 bases from J, leaving 9 bases between. Germline assignment: CDR1 SGHVS and CDR2 FQNEAQ. CDR3 length: 14 amino acids. For the CDR3, the DNA is TGTGCCAGCAGCTGGGGCAGGGCTAACTATGGCTACACCTTC. Its protein is CASSWGRANYGYTF.

J is TRBJ2-7 and V is TRBV4-3, with a possible D match to TRBD2 (5 bases). Germline values: CDR1 LGHNA, CDR2 YSLEER. The V gene lost 1 base and the J gene lost 2 bases, with 12 bases spanning the gap. The CDR3 contains 15 residues. The CDR3 DNA sequence: TGCGCCAGCAGCCAAGCGGCCGGGGTAACCTACGAGCAGTACTTC. As protein: CASSQAAGVTYEQYF.